This TCR beta chain was captured in a study of blood T cell repertoires in COVID-19 (TCRdb year 2020). At the level of the whole study: The collaborator samples originated in the United States, Italy and Spain and spanned the acute and convalescent phases of COVID-19. The prospective study material was composed of cDNA or gDNA derived from T cells, B-cell-depleted T cells, or PBMCs. The dataset comprised deeply sampled blood TCRbeta repertoires from subjects exposed to, actively infected with, or recovered from COVID-19. A freely available public database, intended as a resource for researchers studying the immune response to SARS-CoV-2, is where the repertoires were released. Samples were obtained from the ongoing ImmuneRACE study (first 160 participants) and from over 1,000 subjects provided by 6 global collaborators. Nearly every sample came with metadata listing a de-identified subject ID, COVID-19 status, age in years and sex. HLA class I and class II types, where available, came from metadata supplied by the sample provider rather than from assay-based typing.

This clone was detected only once. The antigen this receptor binds is unknown. It has no much larger one-base neighbor in the sample; base qualities were not kept. TCRbeta CDR3 regions were amplified from genomic DNA using the immunoSEQ Assay, a bias-controlled multiplex PCR. In the original analysis: The number of nucleated cells in each sample was estimated by amplification of reference gene primers within the assay. To quantify the absolute abundance of each unique TCRbeta CDR3 rearrangement, sequence reads were collapsed and filtered. Productive Simpson clonality was computed per sample as the square root of Simpson's diversity index over productive rearrangements. TCRdb retrieved this table from immuneACCESS and kept in-frame rearrangements only. Not all clones are present; in checked studies, unresolved V genes account for under half, and no reason is known for the remainder. V, J and clone size are those of that table, while D and trimming were read from the DNA. The sample table shows some 100,000 clones, and 80% to 90% are seen once. The ten largest clones take up 2% to 3% of the sample.

Broad study findings and their caveats: Clinical and demographic metadata were provided uncurated, with the amount varying by source and participant.

The junction carries 9 bases between V and J, which are trimmed by 1 base and 8 bases respectively. The germline V gene (reference sequence) supplies CDR1 GTSNPN and CDR2 SVGIG. The CDR3 covers 11 residues, taking in both the cysteine and the phenylalanine. CDR3 DNA only is kept here, 33 bases in frame from base 1. Participants in the prospective study were aged 18 to 89 years, lived in under 30 United States geographic areas, and enrolled through a virtual design. In the prospective study, cohorts were assigned on the basis of participant-reported clinical history obtained from a screening survey and a study questionnaire. ImmuneRACE Cohort 3 recovered participants were defined by two consecutive negative NP/OP PCR tests, healthcare professional clearance, or symptom resolution. Mobile phlebotomists in the prospective study collected whole blood, serum and a nasopharyngeal or oropharyngeal swab from every participant. Participants in the prospective study had the option to provide additional blood draws and questionnaires over an approximately 2-month period. Before DNA extraction, prospective study blood samples were shipped either frozen or at room temperature.

The sequence was collected from a woman between 45 and 60 years old who had recovered from COVID-19. The chain joins TRBV30 to TRBJ2-7, with TRBD1 as a weak D call on 5 bases. Specimen: PBMCs or T cells enriched from blood (not recorded which). The CDR3 reads as follows: CAWSADRKQYF. DNA sequence: TGTGCCTGGAGTGCAGACAGAAAGCAGTACTTC.